One and the same sample provided the 29 T cell receptor beta chains below, sequenced in a study of cytomegalovirus exposure and HLA in healthy donors. In the PCR, 60 Vbeta and 13 Jbeta primers were used. The table came from immunoSEQ multiplex PCR; TCRdb's copy has only in-frame clones and leaves some out. Of around 150,000 clones listed, roughly 82% are singletons. The source material was PBMCs. The receptors originated from a man aged 25 to 40 in good health and CMV-seropositive.

V and J are TRBV4-1 and TRBJ2-7; D is perhaps TRBD2 (6 bases). The CDR3 is 15 residues long. Trimming took 1 base from V and 7 from J, leaving 17 bases between them. CDR1 MGHRA and CDR2 YSYEKL come from the germline V gene. The CDR3 sequence is CASSQGQLAREEQYF. CDR3 nucleotide sequence: TGCGCCAGCAGCCAAGGACAGCTAGCGAGAGAAGAGCAGTACTTC.

This chain connects TRBV18 to TRBJ2-7; D might be TRBD1 (5 bases). The CDR3 spans 14 residues. Germline lookup yields CDR1 KGHSH and CDR2 LQKENI. Trimming left V 3 bases short and J 2 bases short, with 11 bases between. For the CDR3, the DNA is TGTGCCAGCTCACCGGACATTACCGCCTACGAGCAGTACTTC. Amino acid sequence: CASSPDITAYEQYF.

The chain carries TRBV5-6 and TRBJ2-6, with D perhaps matching TRBD1 (5 bases). V lost 4 bases and J lost 3, with 11 bases in between. The germline V gene has CDR1 SGHDT and CDR2 YYEEEE. This CDR3 contains 15 residues. The CDR3 DNA reads as TGTGCCAGCAGCCACACAGGATATGGGGCCAACGTCCTGACTTTC. Its protein product is CASSHTGYGANVLTF.

V is TRBV30 and J is TRBJ1-1; 8 bases are shared with TRBD1. V shed 5 bases, J shed 1 base, and the junction held 3 bases outside the gene matches. Germline V lookup: CDR1 GTSNPN, CDR2 SVGIG (reference sequence). CDR3 length equals 13 residues. In DNA, the CDR3 is TGTGCCTGGGGACAGGGAGGGAACACTGAAGCTTTCTTT. Translated: CAWGQGGNTEAFF.

The V gene is TRBV28, the J gene TRBJ1-4; D remains ambiguous. V lost 6 bases to trimming and J lost 1 base, with 15 bases between them. This CDR3 has 16 residues. Germline V lookup: CDR1 MDHEN, CDR2 SYDVKM. The CDR3 sequence: CASSWPQAGTNEKLFF. Here the CDR3 DNA reads TGTGCCAGCAGCTGGCCCCAGGCAGGAACTAATGAAAAACTGTTTTTT.

This sequence joins TRBV6-1 and TRBJ2-1; TRBD1 matches at 10 bases. The J segment lost 2 bases and the V segment lost 10 bases, leaving 8 bases of the junction unmatched. The CDR3 spans 15 residues. CDR1 is MNHNS and CDR2 is SASEGT in the germline V gene. The CDR3 nucleotides are TGTGCCACCGAAACAGGACAGGGGGCCTACAATGAGCAGTTCTTC. Encoded protein: CATETGQGAYNEQFF.

This clone turned up a few times. The chain links TRBV9 to TRBJ2-2; D remains unclear. The germline V gene has CDR1 SGDLS and CDR2 YYNGEE. With 1 base removed from V and 1 base from J, the gap between germline ends came to 5 bases. The CDR3 consists of 14 residues. The CDR3 protein is CASSVQVNTGELFF. The DNA for the CDR3 is TGTGCCAGCAGCGTACAGGTGAACACCGGGGAGCTGTTTTTT.

This clone was seen only a few times. This chain links TRBV30 with TRBJ2-4; D is possibly TRBD1 (6 bases). Deletions cut 4 bases from V and 15 bases from J, with 19 bases between. The V gene's germline CDR1 is GTSNPN and CDR2 SVGIG (reference sequence). The CDR3 loop spans 12 amino acids. Written as DNA, the CDR3 is TGTGCCTGGATGAAACAGGGAATCAAGTTGTACTTC. Residues: CAWMKQGIKLYF.

Of note for this clone: An end of the junction differs from the germline gene, which may be a read error. The CDR3 DNA reads TGTGCCAGCAGCGACAGTGAAAGACTGTTTTTT. It is translated as CASSDSERLFF. This rearrangement joins TRBV9 to TRBJ1-4; D is uncertain. Germline V gene sequence: CDR1 SGDLS, CDR2 YYNGEE. The CDR3 contains 11 residues.

The rearrangement uses TRBV28 and TRBJ1-1; D is undetermined. The CDR3 is 13 amino acids. The germline V gene has CDR1 MDHEN and CDR2 SYDVKM. V lost 7 bases and J lost 4, with 13 bases in between. In DNA form, the CDR3 reads TGTGCCAGCATCCGTCATCCGGGCACTGAAGCTTTCTTT. It specifies CASIRHPGTEAFF.

V usage is TRBV27 and J usage is TRBJ2-7; 9 bases match TRBD2. Germline V gene lookup returns CDR1 MNHEY and CDR2 SMNVEV (reference sequence). This CDR3 comprises 14 residues. Unmatched junction bases numbered 7, after V lost 5 bases and J lost 5 bases. In nucleotides, the CDR3 is TGTGCCAGCAGTACGTTAGCGGGAGTCAACGAGCAGTACTTC. Amino acids: CASSTLAGVNEQYF.

V and J are TRBV5-6 and TRBJ1-1; 7 bases map to TRBD1. CDR1 SGHDT and CDR2 YYEEEE come from the germline V gene. The CDR3 has 16 residues. The V and J ends lost 5 bases and 0 bases, in that order; junction bases with no gene match: 10. CDR3 in DNA: TGTGCCAGCAGACGCCGGGGACAGTTTATGAACACTGAAGCTTTCTTT. Protein product: CASRRRGQFMNTEAFF.

This clone turned up a few times. This sequence joins TRBV6-6 and TRBJ1-3; D may be TRBD1 (5 bases). Trimming pared 5 bases from V and 2 bases from J, leaving 13 bases between. The germline V gene encodes CDR1 MNHNY and CDR2 SVGAGI (reference sequence). The CDR3 covers 15 residues. CDR3 amino acids: CASSGTGETGNTIYF. The CDR3 coding sequence is TGTGCCAGCAGTGGAACAGGAGAAACTGGAAACACCATATATTTT.

The V gene is TRBV30, the J gene TRBJ2-7; D gene uncertain. Trimming stripped 0 bases from V and 6 bases from J, with 15 bases between. The germline V gene has CDR1 GTSNPN and CDR2 SVGIG (reference sequence). The CDR3 is 14 amino acids. CDR3 loop: CAWSVRPAMGEQYF. For the CDR3, the DNA is TGTGCCTGGAGTGTACGTCCAGCGATGGGCGAGCAGTACTTC.

The V call is TRBV7-2, the J call TRBJ2-7; perhaps TRBD1 as D (5 bases). Per the germline V gene, CDR1 is SGHTA and CDR2 is FQGNSA. The CDR3 sequence is 14 residues long. Trimming took 3 bases from V and 6 from J, leaving 15 bases between them. DNA of the CDR3: TGTGCCAGCAGCTTCAGAGTAGTAGGGGTCGAGCAGTACTTC. Amino acid sequence: CASSFRVVGVEQYF.

Regarding this clone: The sample holds other DNA sequences that translate to the same CDR3. This chain links TRBV9 with TRBJ2-3, with 12 positions matching TRBD2. The CDR3 sequence is 17 residues long. Germline V gene lookup returns CDR1 SGDLS and CDR2 YYNGEE. J lost 0 bases, V lost 0 bases, and 2 bases had no gene match. The DNA for the CDR3 is TGTGCCAGCAGCGTAGGACTAGCGGGGGCCAGCACAGATACGCAGTATTTT. Its protein is CASSVGLAGASTDTQYF.

The V and J genes are TRBV21-1 and TRBJ1-5. TRBV21-1 is designated a pseudogene. The CDR3 covers 15 residues. The CDR3 sequence: CASAQGGTDNQPQHF. CDR3 bases: TGTGCCAGCGCCCAAGGAGGGACCGACAATCAGCCCCAGCATTTT.

This clone is a singleton in its sample. The rearrangement uses TRBV5-1 and TRBJ2-1; 13 nucleotides agree with TRBD2. J gave up 7 bases and V 3 bases, and 4 bases lay outside the gene matches. Germline V gene sequence: CDR1 SGHRS, CDR2 YFSETQ. The CDR3 runs 15 residues. The CDR3 DNA reads as TGCGCCAGCAGCTCCGGGACTAGCGGGGTTAATGAGCAGTTCTTC. Translation gives CASSSGTSGVNEQFF.

CDR3 protein: CASSLDGRRETQYF. The CDR3 DNA sequence: TGTGCCAGCAGCTTAGACGGGAGGCGAGAGACCCAGTACTTC. This chain joins TRBV7-2 and TRBJ2-5, with 7 bases fitting TRBD2. Germline lookup yields CDR1 SGHTA and CDR2 FQGNSA. CDR3 length: 14 residues. The V segment lost 1 base and the J segment 4 bases; nucleotides outside the gene matches: 3.

Notes on this clone: Other DNA sequences in the sample encode the same CDR3. This chain links TRBV11-2 with TRBJ2-7; TRBD2 is a possible D gene (5 bases). This CDR3 has 12 amino acids. Germline V gene lookup returns CDR1 SGHAT and CDR2 FQNNGV. Trimming cost V 3 bases and J 2 bases, with 5 bases left between them. CDR3 loop: CASSLGAYEQYF. For the CDR3, the DNA is TGTGCCAGCAGCTTGGGAGCCTACGAGCAGTACTTC.

The chain carries TRBV2 and TRBJ2-1; 7 bases are shared with TRBD2. There are 14 residues in the CDR3. CDR1 and CDR2 from the germline V gene are SNHLY and FYNNEI. V was clipped by 0 bases and J by 8 bases; unmatched bases: 4. CDR3 DNA sequence: TGTGCCAGCAGTGAAGCTCGACTAGCCTATGAGCAGTTCTTC. This gives the protein CASSEARLAYEQFF.

This sequence joins TRBV15 and TRBJ2-2, with TRBD1 as a possible D gene (5 bases). This CDR3 comprises 14 residues. Trimming cost V 5 bases and J 4 bases, with 11 bases left between them. Germline V lookup: CDR1 LNHNV, CDR2 YYDKDF (reference sequence). The CDR3 region is CATSPRTSTGELFF. CDR3 in DNA: TGTGCCACCAGCCCCCGGACAAGCACCGGGGAGCTGTTTTTT.

The CDR3 sequence: CASSSRSIAKNIQYF. CDR3 bases: TGTGCCAGCAGCTCCCGTAGTATTGCCAAAAACATTCAGTACTTC. The V and J genes are TRBV7-2 and TRBJ2-4; unclear D gene. Trimming stripped 4 bases from V and 1 base from J, with 11 bases between. Germline CDR1 SGHTA, CDR2 FQGNSA. This CDR3 has 15 residues.

The rearrangement links TRBV7-9 to TRBJ2-5; TRBD1 is a possible D gene (5 bases). With the DNA end fitting TRBJ2-7 better, the J assignment may be wrong. This CDR3 has 11 amino acids. Germline CDR1 and CDR2: SEHNR and FQNEAQ (reference sequence). CDR3 region: CASSFTGEQYF. Here the CDR3 DNA reads TGTGCCAGCAGCTTTACAGGCGAGCAGTACTTC.

The chain couples TRBV9 to TRBJ2-1, with 7 bases aligning to TRBD2. V was clipped by 6 bases and J by 7 bases; unmatched bases: 13. Germline CDR1 SGDLS, CDR2 YYNGEE. CDR3 length: 15 residues. The CDR3 spells CASTLGLAVGNEQFF. CDR3 coding DNA: TGTGCCAGCACTCTCGGCCTAGCGGTGGGTAATGAGCAGTTCTTC.

The gene calls are TRBV5-1 and TRBJ1-5; D might be TRBD1 (6 bases). The germline V and J ends were trimmed by 1 base and 3 bases, with 8 bases remaining between them. The CDR3 is 14 residues long. Germline V gene sequence: CDR1 SGHRS, CDR2 YFSETQ. The CDR3 reads CASSLTGTNQPQHF. CDR3 DNA: TGCGCCAGCAGCTTGACAGGGACCAATCAGCCCCAGCATTTT.

V usage is TRBV28 and J usage is TRBJ2-1; D is perhaps TRBD1 (5 bases). From germline, CDR1 is MDHEN and CDR2 SYDVKM. Trimming took 5 bases from V and 0 from J, leaving 8 bases between them. The CDR3 is 14 amino acids. In DNA, the CDR3 is TGTGCCAGCAGTCAGGGCGGCTCCTACAATGAGCAGTTCTTC. It codes for CASSQGGSYNEQFF.

The chain recombines TRBV19 with TRBJ1-1; D gene uncertain. This CDR3 has 13 amino acids. Trimming shortened V by 7 bases and J by 3 bases, and 12 bases separated the two germline ends. Germline V gene sequence: CDR1 LNHDA, CDR2 SQIVND (reference sequence). The CDR3 DNA reads TGTGCCAGTACGGGGAGAGAATACACTGAAGCTTTCTTT. This encodes CASTGREYTEAFF.

This chain uses TRBV6-1 with TRBJ1-1, with D uncertain. This CDR3 comprises 14 residues. CDR1 and CDR2 from the germline V gene are MNHNS and SASEGT. Trimming shortened V by 1 base and J by 1 base, and 7 bases separated the two germline ends. Here the CDR3 DNA reads TGTGCCAGCAGTGAAGGGTGGGCGAACACTGAAGCTTTCTTT. This codes for CASSEGWANTEAFF.